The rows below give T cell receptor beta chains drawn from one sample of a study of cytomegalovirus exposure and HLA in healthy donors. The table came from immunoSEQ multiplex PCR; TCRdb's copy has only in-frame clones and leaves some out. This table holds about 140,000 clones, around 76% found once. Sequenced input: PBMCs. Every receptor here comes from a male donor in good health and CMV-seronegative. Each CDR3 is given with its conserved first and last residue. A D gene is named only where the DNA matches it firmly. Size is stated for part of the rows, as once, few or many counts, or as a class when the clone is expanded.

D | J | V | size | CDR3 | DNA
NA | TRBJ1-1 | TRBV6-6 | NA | CASSRLDTEAFF | TGTGCCAGCAGTAGACTCGACACTGAAGCTTTCTTT
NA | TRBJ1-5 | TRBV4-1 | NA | CASSQDVFQPQHF | TGCGCCAGCAGCCAAGATGTATTTCAGCCCCAGCATTTT
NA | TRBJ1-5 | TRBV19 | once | CASRGGTILLEEPQHF | TGTGCCAGTAGGGGGGGGACAATTTTACTTGAAGAGCCCCAGCATTTT
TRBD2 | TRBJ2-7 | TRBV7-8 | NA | CASGRRGNYEQYF | TGTGCCAGCGGGCGGCGGGGGAATTACGAGCAGTACTTC
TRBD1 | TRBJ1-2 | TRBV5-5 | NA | CASNLGVGAPGQGNYGYTF | TGTGCCAGCAACCTGGGGGTGGGGGCTCCGGGACAGGGCAATTATGGCTACACCTTC
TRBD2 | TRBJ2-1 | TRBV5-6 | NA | CASSSGRHSYNEQFF | TGTGCCAGCTCTAGCGGGAGGCACTCCTACAATGAGCAGTTCTTC
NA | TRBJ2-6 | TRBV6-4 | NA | CASSDSSSGSGANVLTF | TGTGCCAGCAGTGACTCGTCGTCCGGGTCTGGGGCCAACGTCCTGACTTTC
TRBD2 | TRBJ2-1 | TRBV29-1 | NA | CSVGGGGEQFF | TGCAGCGTTGGTGGGGGAGGGGAGCAGTTCTTC
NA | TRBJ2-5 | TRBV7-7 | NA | CASSLGRGGGETQYF | TGTGCTAGCAGCTTAGGCAGGGGAGGGGGAGAGACCCAGTACTTC
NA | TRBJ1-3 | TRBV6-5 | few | CASSYSGALGNTIYF | TGTGCCAGCAGTTACTCTGGGGCCCTTGGAAACACCATATATTTT
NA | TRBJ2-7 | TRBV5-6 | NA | CASSLQGYEQYF | TGTGCCAGCAGCTTGCAGGGCTACGAGCAGTACTTC
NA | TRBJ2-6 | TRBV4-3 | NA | CASSQDSNTVSGANVLTF | TGCGCCAGCAGCCAAGATTCAAATACTGTCTCTGGGGCCAACGTCCTGACTTTC
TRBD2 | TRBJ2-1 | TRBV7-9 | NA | CASSLGLAGVGREQFF | TGTGCCAGCAGCTTAGGACTAGCGGGAGTCGGTCGCGAGCAGTTCTTC
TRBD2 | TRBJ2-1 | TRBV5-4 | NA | CASSDGTSGGAGRRNEQFF | TGTGCCAGCAGCGACGGGACTAGCGGGGGGGCGGGGCGGCGCAATGAGCAGTTCTTC
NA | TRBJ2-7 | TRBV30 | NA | CAWSAQRGATLYEQYF | TGTGCCTGGAGCGCACAACGGGGGGCCACGCTCTACGAGCAGTACTTC
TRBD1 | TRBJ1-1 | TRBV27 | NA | CASSFGTGVTEAFF | TGTGCCAGCAGTTTCGGGACAGGAGTCACTGAAGCTTTCTTT
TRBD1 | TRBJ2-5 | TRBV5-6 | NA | CASRGGTGRQETQYF | TGTGCCAGCAGGGGCGGGACAGGCAGGCAAGAGACCCAGTACTTC
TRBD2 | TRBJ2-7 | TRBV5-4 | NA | CASSLSPSGGPYEQYF | TGTGCCAGCAGCTTAAGTCCGAGCGGGGGGCCCTACGAGCAGTACTTC
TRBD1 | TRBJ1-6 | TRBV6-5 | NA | CASSRGQGGSPLHF | TGTGCCAGCAGTCGGGGACAGGGAGGTTCACCCCTCCACTTT
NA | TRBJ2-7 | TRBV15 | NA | CATSRDMRPLHLTYEQYF | TGTGCCACCAGCAGAGATATGCGGCCACTACACCTTACCTACGAGCAGTACTTC
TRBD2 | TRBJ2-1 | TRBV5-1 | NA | CASSSGLAGVDEQFF | TGCGCCAGCAGCTCGGGACTAGCGGGAGTCGATGAGCAGTTCTTC
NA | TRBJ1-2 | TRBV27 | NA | CASSLSPQGFYGYTF | TGTGCCAGCAGCCTTTCGCCGCAGGGATTCTATGGCTACACCTTC
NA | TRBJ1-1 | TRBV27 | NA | CASSLLLGPGVNTEAFF | TGTGCCAGCAGTTTATTACTCGGGCCAGGGGTGAACACTGAAGCTTTCTTT
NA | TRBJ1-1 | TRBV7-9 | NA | CASSLGAQSTEAFF | TGTGCCAGCAGCTTAGGGGCACAGTCCACTGAAGCTTTCTTT
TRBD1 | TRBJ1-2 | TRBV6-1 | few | CASSELTRTGRIYGYTF | TGTGCCAGCAGTGAGCTGACGAGGACAGGGAGGATCTATGGCTACACCTTC
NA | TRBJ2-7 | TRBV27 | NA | CASSLKDSTYEQYF | TGTGCCAGCAGTTTAAAGGACAGTACCTACGAGCAGTACTTC
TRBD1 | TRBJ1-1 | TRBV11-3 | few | CASSPGQGNTEAFF | TGTGCCAGCAGCCCTGGACAGGGTAACACTGAAGCTTTCTTT
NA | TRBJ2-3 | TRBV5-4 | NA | CASSLRGTPDTQYF | TGTGCCAGCAGCCTAAGGGGGACCCCAGATACGCAGTATTTT
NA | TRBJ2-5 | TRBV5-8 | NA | CASRAGTLVQETQYF | TGTGCCAGCAGGGCCGGGACACTAGTCCAAGAGACCCAGTACTTC
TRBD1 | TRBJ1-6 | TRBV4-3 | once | CASSQAGGGSPLHF | TGCGCCAGCAGCCAAGCAGGGGGAGGTTCACCCCTCCACTTT
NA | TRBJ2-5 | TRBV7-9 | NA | CASSLSGEETQYF | TGTGCCAGCAGCTTGTCCGGGGAAGAGACCCAGTACTTC
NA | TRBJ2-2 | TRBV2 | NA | CASRGRKNTGELFF | TGTGCCAGCAGGGGCCGGAAGAACACCGGGGAGCTGTTTTTT
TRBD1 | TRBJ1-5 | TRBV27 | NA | CASSVTGGSNQPQHF | TGTGCCAGCAGTGTAACAGGGGGTAGCAATCAGCCCCAGCATTTT
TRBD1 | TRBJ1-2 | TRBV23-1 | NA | CPSSQRDRGKGGYTF | TGCCCCAGCAGTCAAAGGGACAGGGGAAAAGGAGGCTACACCTTC
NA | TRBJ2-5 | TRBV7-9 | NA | CASSSRGGSETQYF | TGTGCCAGCAGCTCGAGGGGGGGTTCAGAGACCCAGTACTTC
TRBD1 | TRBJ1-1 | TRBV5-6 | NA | CASSTGTGSEAFF | TGTGCCAGCAGCACCGGGACAGGGTCTGAAGCTTTCTTT
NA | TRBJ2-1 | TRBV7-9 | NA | CASSFTGGRNYNEQFF | TGTGCCAGCAGCTTTACCGGGGGGCGAAACTACAATGAGCAGTTCTTC
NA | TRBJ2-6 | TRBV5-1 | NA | CASSTSLGPGANVLTF | TGCGCCAGCAGCACCTCCCTGGGGCCTGGGGCCAACGTCCTGACTTTC
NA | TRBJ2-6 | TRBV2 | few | CASSDSSGANVLTF | TGTGCCAGCAGTGATAGCTCTGGGGCCAACGTCCTGACTTTC
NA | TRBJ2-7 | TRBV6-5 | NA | CASSYTTLSSYEQYF | TGTGCCAGCAGTTACACGACTCTTAGCTCCTACGAGCAGTACTTC
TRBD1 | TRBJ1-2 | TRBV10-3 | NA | CAISESTGEAYGYTF | TGTGCCATCAGTGAGTCGACAGGGGAGGCCTATGGCTACACCTTC
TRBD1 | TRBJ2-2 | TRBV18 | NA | CASSPSGQGSNTGELFF | TGTGCCAGCTCACCGTCAGGACAGGGGTCGAACACCGGGGAGCTGTTTTTT
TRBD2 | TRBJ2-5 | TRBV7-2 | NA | CASSHIPQFVGGQETQYF | TGTGCCAGCAGCCATATTCCCCAGTTTGTGGGAGGGCAAGAGACCCAGTACTTC
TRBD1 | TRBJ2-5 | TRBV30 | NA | CACLRQGWQTQYF | TGTGCCTGCCTTAGACAGGGTTGGCAGACCCAGTACTTC
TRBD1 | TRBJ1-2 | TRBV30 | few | CAWSTDRYYGYTF | TGTGCCTGGAGCACGGACAGGTACTATGGCTACACCTTC
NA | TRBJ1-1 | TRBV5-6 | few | CASRKFGKAQGVTEAFF | TGTGCCAGCAGAAAATTCGGAAAGGCTCAGGGCGTCACTGAAGCTTTCTTT
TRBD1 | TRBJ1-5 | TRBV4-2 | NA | CASSQDRGLDQPQHF | TGTGCCAGCAGCCAAGACAGGGGGCTGGATCAGCCCCAGCATTTT
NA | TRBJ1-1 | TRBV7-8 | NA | CASSPGQLNTEAFF | TGTGCCAGCAGCCCGGGACAACTGAACACTGAAGCTTTCTTT
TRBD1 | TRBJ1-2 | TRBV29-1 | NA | CSVEDGRPQGGCGYTF | TGCAGCGTTGAAGATGGCCGACCTCAGGGGGGATGTGGCTACACCTTC
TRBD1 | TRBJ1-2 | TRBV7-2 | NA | CASSPIGQGWEGYTF | TGTGCCAGCAGCCCGATAGGACAGGGATGGGAAGGCTACACCTTC
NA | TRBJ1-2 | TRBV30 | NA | CAWSVRLGGFEGYTF | TGTGCCTGGAGTGTAAGGTTGGGGGGGTTCGAAGGCTACACCTTC
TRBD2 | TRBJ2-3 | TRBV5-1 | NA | CASSSLGLAGGTDTQYF | TGCGCCAGCAGCAGCCTGGGACTAGCGGGGGGAACAGATACGCAGTATTTT
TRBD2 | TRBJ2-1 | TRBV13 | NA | CASSLRGGSSNEQFF | TGTGCCAGCAGCTTACGGGGGGGGTCGAGTAATGAGCAGTTCTTC
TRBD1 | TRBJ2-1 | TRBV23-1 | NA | CASSQSGDRGRRFNEQFF | TGCGCCAGCAGTCAATCGGGGGACAGGGGGCGAAGGTTCAATGAGCAGTTCTTC
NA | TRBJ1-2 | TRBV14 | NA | CASSQGEGNVYGYTF | TGTGCCAGCAGCCAAGGGGAGGGAAACGTATATGGCTACACCTTC
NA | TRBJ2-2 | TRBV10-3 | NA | CAISDQGTGELFF | TGTGCCATCAGCGATCAGGGTACCGGGGAGCTGTTTTTT
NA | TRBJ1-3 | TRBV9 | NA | CASSVFDSNSGNTIYF | TGTGCCAGCAGCGTATTTGACAGCAACTCTGGAAACACCATATATTTT
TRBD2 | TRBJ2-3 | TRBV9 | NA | CASRRGVTTDTQYF | TGTGCCAGCAGGCGGGGGGTGACCACAGATACGCAGTATTTT
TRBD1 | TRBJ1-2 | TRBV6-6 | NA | CASRRTGGGINGYTF | TGTGCCAGCAGAAGGACAGGGGGCGGCATTAATGGCTACACCTTC